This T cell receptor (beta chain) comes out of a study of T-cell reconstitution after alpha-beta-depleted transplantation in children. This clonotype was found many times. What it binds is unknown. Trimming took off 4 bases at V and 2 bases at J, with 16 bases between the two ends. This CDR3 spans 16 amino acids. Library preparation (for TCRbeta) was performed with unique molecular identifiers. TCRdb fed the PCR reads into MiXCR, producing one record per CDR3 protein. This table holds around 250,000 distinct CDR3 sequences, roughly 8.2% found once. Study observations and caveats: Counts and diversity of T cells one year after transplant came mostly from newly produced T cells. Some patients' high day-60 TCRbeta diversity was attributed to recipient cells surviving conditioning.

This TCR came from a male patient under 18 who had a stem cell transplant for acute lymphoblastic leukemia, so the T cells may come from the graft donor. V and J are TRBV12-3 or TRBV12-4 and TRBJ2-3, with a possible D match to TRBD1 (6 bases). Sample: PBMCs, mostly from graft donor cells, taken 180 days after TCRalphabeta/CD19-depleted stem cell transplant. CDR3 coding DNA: TGTGCCAGCAGTTCCCCCTTGGGGGCGAACACAGATACGCAGTATTTT. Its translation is CASSSPLGANTDTQYF.